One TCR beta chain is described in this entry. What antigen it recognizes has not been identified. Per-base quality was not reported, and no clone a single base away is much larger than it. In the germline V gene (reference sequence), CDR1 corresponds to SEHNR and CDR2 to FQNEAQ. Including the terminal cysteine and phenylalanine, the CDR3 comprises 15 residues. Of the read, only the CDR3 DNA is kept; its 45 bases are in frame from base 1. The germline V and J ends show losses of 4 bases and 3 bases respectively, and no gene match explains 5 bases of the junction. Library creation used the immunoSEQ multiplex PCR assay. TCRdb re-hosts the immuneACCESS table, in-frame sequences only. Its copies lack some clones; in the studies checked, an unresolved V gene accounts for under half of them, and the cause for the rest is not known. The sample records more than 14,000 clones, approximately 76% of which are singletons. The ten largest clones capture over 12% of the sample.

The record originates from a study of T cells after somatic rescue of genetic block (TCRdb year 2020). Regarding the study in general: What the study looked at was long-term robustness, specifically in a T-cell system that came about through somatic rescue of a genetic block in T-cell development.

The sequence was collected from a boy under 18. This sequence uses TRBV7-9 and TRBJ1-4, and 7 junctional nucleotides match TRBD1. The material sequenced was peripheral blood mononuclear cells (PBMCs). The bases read TGTGCCAGCAGCTCACAGGGGACGGCTAATGAAAAACTGTTTTTT. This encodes CASSSQGTANEKLFF.